This paragraph covers one T cell receptor beta chain sequence. What it binds is not known. CDR1 and CDR2 (germline): ENHRY, SYGVKD. V was clipped by 0 bases and J by 3 bases, with 9 bases between them. The CDR3 length is 14 residues. This specimen comes from a study of OX40 agonist ivuxolimab in advanced cancers. Overall study: Aged roughly 23 to 90 with a mean of 60 years, they were roughly 83% male. Regarding the study as a whole: At 0.1 to 3.0 mg/kg, CD4+ and CD8+ blood T cells expanded clonally by week 6.

Repertoires were generated with immunoSEQ multiplex PCR, while TCRdb's copy carries only in-frame clones and drops some. The data hold about 73,000 clones, with about 86% observed a single time. Systemic immunosuppression or autoimmune disease history was grounds to exclude patients. The V call is TRBV10-3, the J call TRBJ2-7; D is unresolved. The receptor's source is an adult with an advanced solid tumor such as melanoma, head and neck, liver or kidney cancer. Specimen: CD4+ or CD8+ T cells sorted from blood, collected in a trial of the OX40 agonist ivuxolimab. In DNA form, the CDR3 reads TGTGCCATCAGTGAGTCCTACTACCTCTACGAGCAGTACTTC. Its translation is CAISESYYLYEQYF.